A selection of T cell receptor beta chains follows, all from one sample in a study of blood T cell repertoires in COVID-19. Here immunoSEQ multiplex PCR was the method, and the copy in TCRdb shows in-frame clones only, minus some. This table has about 180,000 clones, approximately 89% appearing once. The sample comprised peripheral blood. The receptor source for this set is a man aged 40-49 years with active or convalescent COVID-19. CDR3s include the opening cysteine and the closing phenylalanine or tryptophan. Fields, in order: V gene, clone size, J gene, CDR3 protein. The listing skips clone size in some rows; elsewhere it reads once, few, many or a size class.

TRBV19	-	TRBJ2-3	CASSVRQGRGDTQYF
TRBV10-3	many	TRBJ2-3	CAISVTGGLTDTQYF
TRBV11-2	-	TRBJ2-3	CASSGLSGGASTDTQYF
TRBV27	-	TRBJ1-6	CASSLGGGFDSPLHF
TRBV6-2/TRBV6-3	-	TRBJ2-2	CASSSGRVNTGELFF
TRBV7-3	few	TRBJ1-2	CASSLDAGSLYGYTF
TRBV7-3	-	TRBJ2-1	CASSFGGESNEQFF
TRBV30	-	TRBJ2-1	CAWSLSLTSGGRNEQFF
TRBV30	-	TRBJ1-3	CAWSGGIGYITIYF
TRBV7-6	-	TRBJ2-2	CASSLQGARTGELFF
TRBV7-2	-	TRBJ1-6	CASSLAAGNSPLHF
TRBV6-1	-	TRBJ1-5	CASSELSKGGTALDQPQHF
TRBV6-4	few	TRBJ2-2	CASSDREDGELFF
TRBV5-4	-	TRBJ1-2	CASSLRQDYGYTF
TRBV19	-	TRBJ2-5	CASSLKTGEETQYF
TRBV6-2/TRBV6-3	-	TRBJ2-5	CASSYSKAGGQETQYF
TRBV2	-	TRBJ2-7	CASKDRGSHEQYF
TRBV10-1	-	TRBJ1-1	CASSPNTPGQGEAFF
TRBV14	once	TRBJ1-1	CASSSQRNTEAFF
TRBV7-9	few	TRBJ1-2	CASSLDRVGYTF
TRBV28	once	TRBJ1-6	CASSLGGQILYYNSPLHF
TRBV15	few	TRBJ2-1	CATSRDLALNEQFF
TRBV9	-	TRBJ2-1	CASSAGQDSSYNEQFF
TRBV9	-	TRBJ1-2	CASSVEGVGGYTF
TRBV6-6	-	TRBJ1-6	CASRDGSSYNSPLHF
TRBV9	-	TRBJ1-1	CASSVQTENTEAFF
TRBV2	once	TRBJ2-5	CASGLLASEETQYF
TRBV12-3/TRBV12-4	few	TRBJ2-7	CASSPATGNEQYF
TRBV4-2	-	TRBJ1-5	CASSQDLTSFQPQHF
TRBV10-3	-	TRBJ1-1	CAIKTDTRTEAFF
TRBV6-5	few	TRBJ2-1	CASSPRRAGYNEQFF
TRBV5-5	-	TRBJ1-1	CASSFRGPEAFF
TRBV13	-	TRBJ1-1	CASSLLRTGETEAFF
TRBV6-5	-	TRBJ1-5	CASREGPGQPQHF
TRBV24-1	-	TRBJ2-7	CATSDSGQGRVTYEQYF
TRBV4-1	-	TRBJ2-1	CASSVGTRANEQFF
TRBV11-3	-	TRBJ1-2	CARRPPGTYMYYGYTF
TRBV4-1	once	TRBJ2-1	CASSQELQANYNEQFF
TRBV7-9	once	TRBJ2-7	CASSLDATYSHEQYF
TRBV12-3/TRBV12-4	few	TRBJ2-1	CASSLFGNEQFF
TRBV28	-	TRBJ1-5	CASTPGTVDSNQPQHF
TRBV18	-	TRBJ2-1	CASSPGLAAYNEQFF
TRBV2	-	TRBJ2-1	CASSRLAGGYNEQFF
TRBV4-1	-	TRBJ1-4	CASSQGQNEKLFF
TRBV7-3	-	TRBJ1-6	CASSLSGPNSPLHF
TRBV4-1	-	TRBJ2-5	CASSQAQETQYF
TRBV18	-	TRBJ2-1	CASSRDQTYNEQFF
TRBV11-2	-	TRBJ2-1	CASSLEGRGGYNEQFF
TRBV24-1	-	TRBJ2-1	CATSDLRGQGNNEQFF
TRBV7-3	once	TRBJ2-3	CASSSTSPDTQYF
TRBV5-1	-	TRBJ1-1	CASSLAGQLNTEAFF
TRBV7-2	-	TRBJ2-5	CASSRTSGAETQYF
TRBV19	-	TRBJ2-2	CASSIYAGELFF
TRBV5-1	-	TRBJ2-5	CASSRDRGQETQYF
TRBV25-1	-	TRBJ1-2	CATIGDRGGYTF
TRBV15	-	TRBJ1-2	CATSRDQRGLITF
TRBV19	-	TRBJ1-2	CASSGDRWNYGYTF
TRBV18	-	TRBJ2-7	CASSQPVRGLSYSEQYF
TRBV28	-	TRBJ2-6	CASWGPSSGANVLTF
TRBV14	-	TRBJ1-3	CASSQELAGSGNTIYF